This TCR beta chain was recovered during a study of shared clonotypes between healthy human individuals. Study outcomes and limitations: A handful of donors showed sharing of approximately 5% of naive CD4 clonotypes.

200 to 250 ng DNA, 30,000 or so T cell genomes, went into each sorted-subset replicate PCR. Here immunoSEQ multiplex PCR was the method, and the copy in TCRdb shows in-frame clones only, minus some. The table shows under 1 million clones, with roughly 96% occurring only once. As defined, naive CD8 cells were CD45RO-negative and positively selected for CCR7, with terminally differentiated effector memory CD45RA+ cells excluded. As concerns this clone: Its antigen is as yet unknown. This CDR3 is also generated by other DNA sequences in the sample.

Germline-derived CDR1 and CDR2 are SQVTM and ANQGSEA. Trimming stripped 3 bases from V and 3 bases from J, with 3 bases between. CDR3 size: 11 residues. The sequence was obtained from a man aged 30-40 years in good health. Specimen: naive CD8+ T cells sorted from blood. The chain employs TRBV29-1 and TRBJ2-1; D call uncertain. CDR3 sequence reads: CSVDGYNEQFF. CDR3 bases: TGCAGCGTTGATGGCTACAATGAGCAGTTCTTC.